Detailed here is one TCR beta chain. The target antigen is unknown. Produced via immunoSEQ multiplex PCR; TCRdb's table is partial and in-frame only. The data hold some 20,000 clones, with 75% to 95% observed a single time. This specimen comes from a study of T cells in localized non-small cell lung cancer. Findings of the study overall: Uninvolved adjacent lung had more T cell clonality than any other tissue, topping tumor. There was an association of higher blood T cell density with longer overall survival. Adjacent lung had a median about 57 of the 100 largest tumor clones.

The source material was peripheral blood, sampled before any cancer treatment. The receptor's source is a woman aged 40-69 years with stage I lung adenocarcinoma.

CDR3 in DNA: TGCGCCAGCAGCCCCCCCCTTAGCGGGACTAAAAACATTCAGTACTTC. It translates to CASSPPLSGTKNIQYF. The gene calls are TRBV4-1 and TRBJ2-4; 8 positions match TRBD2. The CDR3 consists of 16 residues. Per the germline V gene, CDR1 is MGHRA and CDR2 is YSYEKL. The V gene end was trimmed by 4 bases and the J gene end by 4 bases; junction bases not matched to a gene: 9.